Listed below are T cell receptor beta chains from one sample, sequenced in a study of blood T cell repertoires in COVID-19. TCRdb's copy holds only in-frame clones and misses some; the assay was immunoSEQ multiplex PCR. The data contain 30,000 to 40,000 clones, around 85% of them singletons. The sample consisted of peripheral blood. These receptors all stem from a man aged 55 to 70 with active or convalescent COVID-19. The CDR3 runs from the conserved cysteine through the conserved F or W. The D gene is left open where the match is weak. The size field is filled for only some rows; it gives once, few, many or a size class.

V gene: TRBV7-2; J gene: TRBJ2-5; D gene: .; clone size: .; CDR3 DNA: TGTGCCAGCAGCCCGGTTCGATCAGAGACCCAGTACTTC; CDR3 protein: CASSPVRSETQYF
V gene: TRBV4-1; J gene: TRBJ1-1; D gene: .; clone size: .; CDR3 DNA: TGCGCCAGCAGCCTTACAGAGAACACTGAAGCTTTCTTT; CDR3 protein: CASSLTENTEAFF
V gene: TRBV28; J gene: TRBJ1-2; D gene: .; clone size: .; CDR3 DNA: TGTGCCAGCAGTTTATCCCAAGGCTACACCTTC; CDR3 protein: CASSLSQGYTF
V gene: TRBV7-8; J gene: TRBJ1-5; D gene: .; clone size: .; CDR3 DNA: TGTGCCAGCAGCTTCTTGCCAACAAATCAGCCCCAGCATTTT; CDR3 protein: CASSFLPTNQPQHF
V gene: TRBV5-1; J gene: TRBJ1-1; D gene: .; clone size: .; CDR3 DNA: TGCGCCAGCAGCTTGGAAGGGGGTGCCGAAGCTTTCTTT; CDR3 protein: CASSLEGGAEAFF
V gene: TRBV5-1; J gene: TRBJ1-1; D gene: .; clone size: .; CDR3 DNA: TGCGCCAGCAGCTTAGAGAGTAAAACTGAAGCTTTCTTT; CDR3 protein: CASSLESKTEAFF
V gene: TRBV7-9; J gene: TRBJ2-1; D gene: .; clone size: many; CDR3 DNA: TGTGCCAGCAGTCCTGCCGGGGAGGCCGAGCAGTTCTTC; CDR3 protein: CASSPAGEAEQFF
V gene: TRBV28; J gene: TRBJ1-2; D gene: .; clone size: few; CDR3 DNA: TGTGCCAGCAGTTTCCGAGGATATGGCTACACCTTC; CDR3 protein: CASSFRGYGYTF
V gene: TRBV12-3/TRBV12-4; J gene: TRBJ2-1; D gene: TRBD1; clone size: .; CDR3 DNA: TGTGCCAGCAGCCGGACAGGGTTTGAGCAGTTCTTC; CDR3 protein: CASSRTGFEQFF
V gene: TRBV14; J gene: TRBJ1-2; D gene: TRBD1; clone size: once; CDR3 DNA: TGTGCCAGCAGGCGTTCAGGGGGCGACTATGGCTACACCTTC; CDR3 protein: CASRRSGGDYGYTF
V gene: TRBV5-1; J gene: TRBJ1-6; D gene: TRBD1; clone size: .; CDR3 DNA: TGCGCCAGCAGCCCTTCCGGACAGGGCGGTTCACCCCTCCACTTT; CDR3 protein: CASSPSGQGGSPLHF
V gene: TRBV30; J gene: TRBJ1-6; D gene: .; clone size: .; CDR3 DNA: TGTGCCTGGAGTCATTTTGTGGCCACAACAGGGACCATTAGCGATTCACCCCTCCACTTT; CDR3 protein: CAWSHFVATTGTISDSPLHF
V gene: TRBV29-1; J gene: TRBJ1-1; D gene: .; clone size: .; CDR3 DNA: TGCAGCGTTGAAGTCGGCGGAAACACTGAAGCTTTCTTT; CDR3 protein: CSVEVGGNTEAFF
V gene: TRBV27; J gene: TRBJ1-5; D gene: TRBD1; clone size: .; CDR3 DNA: TGTGCCAGCAGGCAACAGGGGACGGGCAATCAGCCCCAGCATTTT; CDR3 protein: CASRQQGTGNQPQHF
V gene: TRBV20-1; J gene: TRBJ2-3; D gene: .; clone size: .; CDR3 DNA: TGCAGTGCTAGGGGCGATACGCAGTATTTT; CDR3 protein: CSARGDTQYF
V gene: TRBV12-3/TRBV12-4; J gene: TRBJ1-3; D gene: .; clone size: once; CDR3 DNA: TGTGCCAGCAGGATCGGGGGTGGAAACACCATATATTTT; CDR3 protein: CASRIGGGNTIYF
V gene: TRBV4-2; J gene: TRBJ1-5; D gene: .; clone size: .; CDR3 DNA: TGTGCCAGCAGCCAAGATCTGGAGAATCAGCCCCAGCATTTT; CDR3 protein: CASSQDLENQPQHF
V gene: TRBV30; J gene: TRBJ1-4; D gene: TRBD1; clone size: .; CDR3 DNA: TGTGCCTGGAGGCCAGGGGGCGTAGCTGAAAAACTGTTTTTT; CDR3 protein: CAWRPGGVAEKLFF
V gene: TRBV5-4; J gene: TRBJ2-5; D gene: TRBD2; clone size: once; CDR3 DNA: TGTGCCAGCAGCCTGCCTAGCGGGTCCCAAGAGACCCAGTACTTC; CDR3 protein: CASSLPSGSQETQYF
V gene: TRBV18; J gene: TRBJ2-3; D gene: .; clone size: .; CDR3 DNA: TGTGCCAGCTCATCCGTGGGGCTCACAGATACGCAGTATTTT; CDR3 protein: CASSSVGLTDTQYF
V gene: TRBV28; J gene: TRBJ1-1; D gene: .; clone size: once; CDR3 DNA: TGTGCCAGCAGTTTTGAAAGGGGTGAAGCTTTCTTT; CDR3 protein: CASSFERGEAFF
V gene: TRBV28; J gene: TRBJ1-2; D gene: .; clone size: .; CDR3 DNA: TGTGCCAGCAGTCTCTCGGTGAACTATGGCTACACCTTC; CDR3 protein: CASSLSVNYGYTF
V gene: TRBV28; J gene: TRBJ1-2; D gene: .; clone size: once; CDR3 DNA: TGTGCCAGCAGGGAGAATGGGGCCCGCTATGGCTACACCTTC; CDR3 protein: CASRENGARYGYTF
V gene: TRBV21-1; J gene: TRBJ2-4; D gene: .; clone size: .; CDR3 DNA: TGTGCCTGCAGCACGGGGCCGGGACTGGGGGGAGTTGTAACCAAAAACATTCAGTACTTC; CDR3 protein: CACSTGPGLGGVVTKNIQYF
V gene: TRBV10-3; J gene: TRBJ1-5; D gene: .; clone size: .; CDR3 DNA: TGTGCCACCAGGGCAGATAGCAATCAGCCCCAGCATTTT; CDR3 protein: CATRADSNQPQHF
V gene: TRBV2; J gene: TRBJ2-5; D gene: .; clone size: .; CDR3 DNA: TGTGCCAGCAGTGAAGGCGGCGAGACCCAGTACTTC; CDR3 protein: CASSEGGETQYF
V gene: TRBV6-6; J gene: TRBJ2-3; D gene: .; clone size: .; CDR3 DNA: TGTGCCAGCAGCCCCGGACAGTCAACAGATACGCAGTATTTT; CDR3 protein: CASSPGQSTDTQYF
V gene: TRBV5-1; J gene: TRBJ2-2; D gene: .; clone size: .; CDR3 DNA: TGCGCCAGCAGCTTGGTTTCCTACACCGGGGAGCTGTTTTTT; CDR3 protein: CASSLVSYTGELFF
V gene: TRBV30; J gene: TRBJ2-2; D gene: .; clone size: .; CDR3 DNA: TGTGCCTGTCAATCCCGTCGAGCGGTGAACACCGGGGAGCTGTTTTTT; CDR3 protein: CACQSRRAVNTGELFF
V gene: TRBV6-5; J gene: TRBJ2-3; D gene: .; clone size: .; CDR3 DNA: TGTGCCAGCAGTTCCGACTCGAGGGCAGGGGCAGATACGCAGTATTTT; CDR3 protein: CASSSDSRAGADTQYF
V gene: TRBV18; J gene: TRBJ2-3; D gene: .; clone size: .; CDR3 DNA: TGTGCCAGCTCCAACAGGCAGGGTAACACAGATACGCAGTATTTT; CDR3 protein: CASSNRQGNTDTQYF
V gene: TRBV13; J gene: TRBJ2-2; D gene: .; clone size: .; CDR3 DNA: TGTGCCAGCAGCTCCCGTAGGCACAGTGGGGGGAATCCATCCGGGGAGCTGTTTTTT; CDR3 protein: CASSSRRHSGGNPSGELFF
V gene: TRBV4-3; J gene: TRBJ2-2; D gene: .; clone size: once; CDR3 DNA: TGCGCCAGCAGCCTAGGAGTTTACGGGGAGCTGTTTTTT; CDR3 protein: CASSLGVYGELFF
V gene: TRBV30; J gene: TRBJ1-1; D gene: .; clone size: .; CDR3 DNA: TGTGCCTGGATGGCAGAAGACACTGAAGCTTTCTTT; CDR3 protein: CAWMAEDTEAFF
V gene: TRBV6-5; J gene: TRBJ1-1; D gene: .; clone size: few; CDR3 DNA: TGTGCCAGCGAAAGGGGGAACACTGAAGCTTTCTTT; CDR3 protein: CASERGNTEAFF
V gene: TRBV5-1; J gene: TRBJ1-1; D gene: .; clone size: .; CDR3 DNA: TGCGCCAGCAGCTTGGGGGGCAGCGCCGAACTCAAGGAAACTTTCTTT; CDR3 protein: CASSLGGSAELKETFF
V gene: TRBV12-3/TRBV12-4; J gene: TRBJ2-1; D gene: TRBD1; clone size: .; CDR3 DNA: TGTGCCAGCAGTCAGGGGGCAGCATTACAGTTCTTC; CDR3 protein: CASSQGAALQFF
V gene: TRBV15; J gene: TRBJ2-5; D gene: TRBD1; clone size: .; CDR3 DNA: TGTGCCACCAGCAGGGGACAGCTTAAGGAGACCCAGTACTTC; CDR3 protein: CATSRGQLKETQYF